This T cell receptor (beta chain) was recovered during a study of T cells in Graves' hyperthyroidism and ophthalmopathy. It was RNA transcripts that yielded the amplified TCR beta CDR3 regions. HTBI primers were the set used in a first-round RT-PCR of the TCR CDR3. TCRdb processed the multiplex PCR reads anew with MiXCR; each CDR3 protein has one entry. The sample consists of about 720,000 distinct CDR3 sequences, about a sixth of them appearing once. Germline CDR1 reads DFQATT; CDR2 reads SNEGSKA (reference sequence). J gave up 3 bases and V 0 bases, and 15 bases lay outside the gene matches. The CDR3 extends over 19 amino acids.

The chain links TRBV20-1 to TRBJ2-3, with 10 bases that match TRBD2. This TCR derives from a man younger than 30 with Graves' hyperthyroidism. Input material: blood. The CDR3 loop is CSAREGTGHLLAGTDTQYF. The CDR3 coding sequence is TGCAGTGCTAGAGAGGGGACGGGACACCTACTAGCGGGAACAGATACGCAGTATTTT.